These 5 T cell receptor beta chains were all obtained from the same sample, sequenced in a study of cytomegalovirus exposure and HLA in healthy donors. PCR employed 60 Vbeta and 13 Jbeta primers. The repertoire was sequenced with immunoSEQ multiplex PCR; TCRdb's copy has only in-frame clones and lacks some. The sample lists 150,000 to 200,000 clones, roughly 80% occurring once. Sequencing was performed on PBMCs. The receptors shown here come from a woman aged 50 to 60 in good health and CMV-seronegative.

V is TRBV27 and J is TRBJ1-2; weak D call: TRBD1 (5 bases). Germline-derived CDR1 and CDR2 are MNHEY and SMNVEV (reference sequence). V lost 1 base to trimming and J lost 8 bases, with 11 bases between them. The CDR3 spans 13 residues. CDR3 DNA: TGTGCCAGCAGTTTATTCGGGACTGAGGGCTACACCTTC. Its protein is CASSLFGTEGYTF.

This clone has more than one count but fewer than ten. J is TRBJ1-1 and V is TRBV10-3, with D maybe TRBD1 (5 bases). V lost 6 bases, J lost 1 base, and 9 bases lay in between. Germline V gene data show CDR1 as ENHRY and CDR2 as SYGVKD. The CDR3 length is 13 residues. CDR3 sequence: CAISQTENTEAFF. The CDR3 bases are TGTGCCATCAGCCAGACAGAGAACACTGAAGCTTTCTTT.

In DNA, the CDR3 is TGTGCCAGCAGTCAGGGGGTTAGCAATCAGCCCCAGCATTTT. As protein: CASSQGVSNQPQHF. The chain joins TRBV6-6 to TRBJ1-5; 7 positions agree with TRBD1. This CDR3 has 14 amino acids. CDR1 is MNHNY, CDR2 SVGAGI, per germline (reference sequence). V shed 5 bases, J shed 0 bases, and the junction held 1 base outside the gene matches.

Only one count was recorded for this clone. The chain combines TRBV5-5 with TRBJ1-5; D might be TRBD1 (6 bases). Germline CDR1 SGHKS, CDR2 YYEKEE (reference sequence). This CDR3 is 15 amino acids long. Trimming removed 4 bases from V and 5 bases from J, with 16 bases in between. The CDR3 reads CASSGGGRRDQPQHF. For the CDR3, the DNA is TGTGCCAGCAGCGGGGGGGGGCGGAGAGATCAGCCCCAGCATTTT.

This chain links TRBV2 with TRBJ2-7, with D perhaps matching TRBD2 (6 bases). Trimming removed 6 bases at V and 1 base at J, with 16 bases between. The CDR3 extends over 15 amino acids. The germline V gene has CDR1 SNHLY and CDR2 FYNNEI. CDR3 region: CASRKPGSGSYEQYF. The CDR3 region has the DNA TGTGCCAGCAGGAAACCCGGGAGCGGTTCCTACGAGCAGTACTTC.